The source of this T cell receptor beta chain is a study of early T cells in non-severe SARS-CoV-2 infection. Overall study: Unsorted whole blood bulk RNA was sequenced, with unpaired chains.

The CDR3 has 15 amino acids. Per germline, CDR1 KGHSH and CDR2 LQKENI. Trimming cost V 5 bases and J 4 bases, with 15 bases left between them. General observations from the study: Matching results from VDJdb favored anti-spike CD8 responses, leaving private and CD4 specificities undetected.

Unique molecular identifiers tagged individual cDNA molecules. TCRdb re-derived calls from the 5' RACE reads in MiXCR, one entry per CDR3 protein. The sample lists approximately 63,000 distinct CDR3 sequences; approximately 5.9% were seen once. This clonotype was counted ten times or more. What it recognizes is unknown. The receptor was isolated from an adult who was a healthcare worker with PCR-confirmed SARS-CoV-2 infection or an uninfected control (not recorded which). V is TRBV18 and J is TRBJ1-3, with D possibly matching TRBD1 (5 bases). The specimen was whole blood, collected at baseline. In DNA, the CDR3 is TGTGCCAGCTCATCGATTCAGGGTAGCGGAAACACCATATATTTT. Its translation is CASSSIQGSGNTIYF.